A single sample gave rise to the 10 T cell receptor beta chains below, sequenced in a study of cytomegalovirus exposure and HLA in healthy donors. PCR amplification relied on 60 Vbeta primers (plus 13 Jbeta primers). Sequencing used immunoSEQ multiplex PCR; TCRdb keeps in-frame clones, though not all of them. The sample totals 65,000 to 85,000 clones; its top ten clones hold approximately 1.4%. Sequencing was performed on PBMCs. The source of these receptors is an older woman in good health and CMV-seronegative.

The chain is built from TRBV5-4 and TRBJ2-3, with a possible D match to TRBD1 (7 bases). Germline values: CDR1 SGHNT, CDR2 YYREEE (reference sequence). The CDR3 has 15 residues. The V end lost 0 bases, the J end lost 3 bases, and 11 bases lay between the germline ends. CDR3 protein: CASSLVQGGTDTQYF. Here the CDR3 DNA reads TGTGCCAGCAGCTTGGTTCAGGGGGGTACAGATACGCAGTATTTT.

The chain has TRBV5-1 and TRBJ2-5, with TRBD1 identical over 8 bases. The V segment lost 4 bases and the J segment 5 bases; nucleotides outside the gene matches: 10. CDR1 SGHRS and CDR2 YFSETQ come from the germline V gene. The CDR3 totals 15 residues. The CDR3 reads CASSIRTGLGETQYF. CDR3 in DNA: TGCGCCAGCAGCATAAGGACAGGGCTAGGGGAGACCCAGTACTTC.

The chain has TRBV15 and TRBJ2-1; 8 bases are a match to TRBD1. The CDR3 covers 16 residues. V was pared by 5 bases and J by 9 bases, with 15 bases of the junction left unmatched. Germline CDR1 LNHNV, CDR2 YYDKDF (reference sequence). The CDR3 region has the DNA TGTGCCACCAGCCTTATCGGCAGGGGGCCCATAGGTGAGCAGTTCTTC. Translation gives CATSLIGRGPIGEQFF.

J is TRBJ2-7 and V is TRBV28, with TRBD1 matching 9 bases. The germline gives CDR1 MDHEN, CDR2 SYDVKM. CDR3 length: 15 amino acids. J was trimmed by 5 bases and V by 2 bases; bases with no gene match: 7. The CDR3 nucleotides read TGTGCCAGCAGTTTAGGGGGACAGGGCGGGAACGAGCAGTACTTC. Translation gives CASSLGGQGGNEQYF.

This chain uses TRBV14 with TRBJ2-2; D perhaps matches TRBD2 (5 bases). V shed 5 bases and J shed 0 bases, with 10 bases lying between them. CDR1 and CDR2 (germline): SGHDN, FVKESK. This CDR3 has 15 residues. The CDR3 DNA reads as TGTGCCAGCAGCGTAACTAGACCGAACACCGGGGAGCTGTTTTTT. Encoded protein: CASSVTRPNTGELFF.

The gene calls are TRBV15 and TRBJ2-3, with 7 bases identical to TRBD1. After removal of 0 bases from V and 2 bases from J, the junction contained 5 bases not matched to a gene. This CDR3 is built from 16 residues. Looked up from germline, CDR1 is LNHNV and CDR2 is YYDKDF (reference sequence). DNA for the CDR3: TGTGCCACCAGCAGAGACAGGGGGTTTAACACAGATACGCAGTATTTT. It is translated as CATSRDRGFNTDTQYF.

The chain combines TRBV7-2 with TRBJ2-7; 8 nucleotides line up with TRBD2. The CDR3 loop spans 13 amino acids. CDR1 SGHTA and CDR2 FQGNSA come from the germline V gene. The V segment lost 3 bases and the J segment 8 bases; nucleotides outside the gene matches: 6. The CDR3 DNA sequence: TGTGCCAGCAGCTTTAGCGGGAATTCCAAGCAGTACTTC. This encodes CASSFSGNSKQYF.

The chain recombines TRBV4-3 with TRBJ2-1; D unclear. Per the germline V gene, CDR1 is LGHNA and CDR2 is YSLEER. The CDR3 sequence is 14 residues long. Trimming left V 4 bases short and J 5 bases short, with 12 bases between. The CDR3 loop reads CASSRRGMNNEQFF. Here the CDR3 DNA reads TGCGCCAGCAGCCGGCGCGGAATGAACAATGAGCAGTTCTTC.

The rearrangement links TRBV10-3 to TRBJ2-1; tentative D call: TRBD2 (6 bases). CDR1 is ENHRY, CDR2 SYGVKD, per germline. The CDR3 spans 11 residues. V lost 6 bases and J 9 bases, leaving 9 bases between the germline ends. CDR3 nucleotides: TGTGCCATCAGCGCCGGGAGTGAGCAGTTCTTC. Its protein product is CAISAGSEQFF.

V usage is TRBV28 and J usage is TRBJ2-1, with 7 bases matching TRBD2. CDR1 MDHEN and CDR2 SYDVKM come from the germline V gene. V lost 7 bases to trimming and J lost 3 bases; unmatched junction nucleotides: 12. The CDR3 is made up of 16 amino acids. CDR3 DNA sequence: TGTGCCAGCACTCCTGGGTCTAGCGGTTACTACAATGAGCAGTTCTTC. Translating gives CASTPGSSGYYNEQFF. The variable domain in full, with the rest retrieved from reference TRBV28 and TRBJ2-1, is DVKVTQSSRYLVKRTGEKVFLECVQDMDHENMFWYRQDPGLGLRLIYFSYDVKMKEKGDIPEGYSVSREKKERFSLILESASTNQTSMYLCASTPGSSGYYNEQFFGPGTRLTVL.